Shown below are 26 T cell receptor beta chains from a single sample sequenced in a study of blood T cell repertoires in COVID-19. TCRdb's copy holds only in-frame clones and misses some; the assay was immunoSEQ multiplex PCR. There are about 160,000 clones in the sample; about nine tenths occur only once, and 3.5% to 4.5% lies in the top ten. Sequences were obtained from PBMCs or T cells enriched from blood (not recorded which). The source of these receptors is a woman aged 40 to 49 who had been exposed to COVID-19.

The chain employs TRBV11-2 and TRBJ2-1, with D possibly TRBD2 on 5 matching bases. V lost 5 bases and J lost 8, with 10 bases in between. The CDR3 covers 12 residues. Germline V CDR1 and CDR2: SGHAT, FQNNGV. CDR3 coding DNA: TGTGCCAGCAGCCCGCCGGGGTATGAGCAGTTCTTC. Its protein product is CASSPPGYEQFF.

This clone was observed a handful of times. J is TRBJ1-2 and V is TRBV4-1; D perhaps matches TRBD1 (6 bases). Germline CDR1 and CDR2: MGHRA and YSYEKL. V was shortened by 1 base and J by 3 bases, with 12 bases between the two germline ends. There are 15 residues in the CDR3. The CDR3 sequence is CASSQGLQGDYGYTF. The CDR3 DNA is TGCGCCAGCAGCCAAGGTCTACAGGGAGACTATGGCTACACCTTC.

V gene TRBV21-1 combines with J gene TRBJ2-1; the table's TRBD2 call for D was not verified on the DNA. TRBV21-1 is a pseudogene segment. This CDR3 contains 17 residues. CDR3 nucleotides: TGTGCCAGCAGCAAGGGACTAGCGGGAGACAGTTTAGATGAGCAGTTCTTC. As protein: CASSKGLAGDSLDEQFF.

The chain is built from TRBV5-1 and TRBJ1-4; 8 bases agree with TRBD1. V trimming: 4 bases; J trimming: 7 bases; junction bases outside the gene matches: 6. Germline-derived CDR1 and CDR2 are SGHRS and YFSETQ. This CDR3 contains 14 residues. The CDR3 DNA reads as TGCGCCAGCAGCCCGACAGGGGAAGGTGAAAAACTGTTTTTT. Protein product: CASSPTGEGEKLFF.

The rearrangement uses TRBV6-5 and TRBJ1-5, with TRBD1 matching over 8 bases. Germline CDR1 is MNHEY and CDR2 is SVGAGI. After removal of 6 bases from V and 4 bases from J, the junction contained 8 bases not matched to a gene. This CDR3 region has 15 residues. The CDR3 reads CASRSQGAKNQPQHF. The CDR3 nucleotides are TGTGCCAGCAGGTCCCAGGGGGCGAAGAATCAGCCCCAGCATTTT.

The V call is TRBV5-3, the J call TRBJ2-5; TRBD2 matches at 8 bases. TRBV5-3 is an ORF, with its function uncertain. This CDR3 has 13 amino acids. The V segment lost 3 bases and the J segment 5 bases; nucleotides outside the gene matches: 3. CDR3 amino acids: CARSWRGVETQYF. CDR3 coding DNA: TGTGCCAGAAGCTGGCGGGGGGTGGAGACCCAGTACTTC.

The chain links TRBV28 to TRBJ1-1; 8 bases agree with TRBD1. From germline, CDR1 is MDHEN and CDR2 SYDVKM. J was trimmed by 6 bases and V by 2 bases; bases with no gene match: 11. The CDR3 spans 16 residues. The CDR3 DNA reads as TGTGCCAGCAGTTTACGCATGGGCAGGGGGCGTCCTGAAGCTTTCTTT. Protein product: CASSLRMGRGRPEAFF.

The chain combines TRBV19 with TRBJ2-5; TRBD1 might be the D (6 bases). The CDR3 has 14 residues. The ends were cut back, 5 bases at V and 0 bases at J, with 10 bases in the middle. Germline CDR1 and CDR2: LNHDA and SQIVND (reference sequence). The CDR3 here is CASSDRPYQETQYF. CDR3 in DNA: TGTGCCAGTAGTGACAGGCCGTACCAAGAGACCCAGTACTTC.

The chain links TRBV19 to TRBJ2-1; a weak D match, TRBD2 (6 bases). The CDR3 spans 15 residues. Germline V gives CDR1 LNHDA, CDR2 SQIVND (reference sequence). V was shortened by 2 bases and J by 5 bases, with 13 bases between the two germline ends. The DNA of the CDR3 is TGTGCCAGTAGTATATGGCGGGAAGGCAACAATGAGCAGTTCTTC. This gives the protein CASSIWREGNNEQFF.

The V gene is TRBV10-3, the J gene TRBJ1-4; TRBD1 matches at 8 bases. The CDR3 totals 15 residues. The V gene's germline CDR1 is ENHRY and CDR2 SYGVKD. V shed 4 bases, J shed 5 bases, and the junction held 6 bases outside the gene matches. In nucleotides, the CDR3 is TGTGCCATCAGTGGAACCAGGGGGCGGAATGAAAAACTGTTTTTT. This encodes CAISGTRGRNEKLFF.

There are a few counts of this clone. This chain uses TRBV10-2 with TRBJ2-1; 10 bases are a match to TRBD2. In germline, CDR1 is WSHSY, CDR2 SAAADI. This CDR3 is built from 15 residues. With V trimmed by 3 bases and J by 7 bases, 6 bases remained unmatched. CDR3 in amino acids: CASSEELAGWNEQFF. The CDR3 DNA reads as TGCGCCAGCAGTGAAGAACTAGCGGGGTGGAATGAGCAGTTCTTC.

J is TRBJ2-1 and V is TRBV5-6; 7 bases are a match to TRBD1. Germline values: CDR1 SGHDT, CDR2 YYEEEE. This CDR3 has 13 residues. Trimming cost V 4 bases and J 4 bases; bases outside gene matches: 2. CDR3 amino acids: CASSATGYNEQFF. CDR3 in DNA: TGTGCCAGCAGCGCGACAGGGTACAATGAGCAGTTCTTC.

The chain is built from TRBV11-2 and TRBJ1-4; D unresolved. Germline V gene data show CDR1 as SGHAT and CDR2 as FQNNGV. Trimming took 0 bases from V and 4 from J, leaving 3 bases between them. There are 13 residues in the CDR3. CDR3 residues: CASSLEYNEKLFF. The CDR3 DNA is TGTGCCAGCAGCTTAGAGTATAATGAAAAACTGTTTTTT.

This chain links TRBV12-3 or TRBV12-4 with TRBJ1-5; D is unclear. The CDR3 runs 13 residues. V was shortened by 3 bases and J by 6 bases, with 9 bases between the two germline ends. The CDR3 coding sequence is TGTGCCAGCAGTTTGGAAGAGGTTCAGCCCCAGCATTTT. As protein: CASSLEEVQPQHF.

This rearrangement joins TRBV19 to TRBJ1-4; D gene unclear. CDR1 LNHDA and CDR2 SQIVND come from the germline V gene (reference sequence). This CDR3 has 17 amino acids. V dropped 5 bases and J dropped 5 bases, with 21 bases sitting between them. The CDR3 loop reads CASSEGFTTKPNEKLFF. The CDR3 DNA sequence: TGTGCCAGTAGTGAGGGTTTTACCACCAAACCCAATGAAAAACTGTTTTTT.

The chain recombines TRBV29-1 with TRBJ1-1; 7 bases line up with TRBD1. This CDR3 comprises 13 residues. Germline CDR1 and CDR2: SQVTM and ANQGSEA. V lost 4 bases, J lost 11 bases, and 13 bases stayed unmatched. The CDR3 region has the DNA TGCAGCGTTGCTACAGGGGAGAGGAGGTTGGCTTTCTTT. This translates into CSVATGERRLAFF. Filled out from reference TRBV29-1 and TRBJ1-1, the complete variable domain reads SAVISQKPSRDICQRGTSLTIQCQVDSQVTMMFWYRQQPGQSLTLIATANQGSEATYESGFVIDKFPISRPNLTFSTLTVSNMSPEDSSIYLCSVATGERRLAFFGQGTRLTVV.

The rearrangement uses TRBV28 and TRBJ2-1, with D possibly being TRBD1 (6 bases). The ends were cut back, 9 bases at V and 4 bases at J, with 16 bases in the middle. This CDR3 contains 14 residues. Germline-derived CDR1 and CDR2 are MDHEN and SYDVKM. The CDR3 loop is CASSQGMVYNEQFF. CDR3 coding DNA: TGTGCCAGTAGTCAGGGGATGGTGTACAATGAGCAGTTCTTC.

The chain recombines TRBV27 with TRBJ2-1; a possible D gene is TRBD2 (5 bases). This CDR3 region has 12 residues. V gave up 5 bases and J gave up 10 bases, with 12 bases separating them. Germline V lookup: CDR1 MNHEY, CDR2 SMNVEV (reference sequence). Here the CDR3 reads CASSEVAREQFF. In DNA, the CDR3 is TGTGCCAGCAGTGAGGTAGCGCGGGAGCAGTTCTTC.

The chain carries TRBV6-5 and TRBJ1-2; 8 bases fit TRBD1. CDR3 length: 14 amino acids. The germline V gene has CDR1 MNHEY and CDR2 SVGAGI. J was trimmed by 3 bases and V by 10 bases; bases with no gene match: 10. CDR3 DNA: TGTGCCACCCGGGACGGACAGGGCGACTATGGCTACACCTTC. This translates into CATRDGQGDYGYTF.

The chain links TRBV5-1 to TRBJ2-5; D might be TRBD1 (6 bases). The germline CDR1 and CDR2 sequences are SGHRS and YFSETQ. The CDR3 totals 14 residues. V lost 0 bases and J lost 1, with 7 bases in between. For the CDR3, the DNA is TGCGCCAGCAGCTTGGCAGGGGCCCAAGAGACCCAGTACTTC. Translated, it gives CASSLAGAQETQYF.

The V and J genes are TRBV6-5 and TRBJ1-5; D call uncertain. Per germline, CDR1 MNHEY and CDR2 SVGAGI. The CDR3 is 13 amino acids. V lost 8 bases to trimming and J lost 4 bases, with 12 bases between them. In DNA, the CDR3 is TGTGCCAGCGGGGAGACGGATAATCAGCCCCAGCATTTT. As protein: CASGETDNQPQHF.

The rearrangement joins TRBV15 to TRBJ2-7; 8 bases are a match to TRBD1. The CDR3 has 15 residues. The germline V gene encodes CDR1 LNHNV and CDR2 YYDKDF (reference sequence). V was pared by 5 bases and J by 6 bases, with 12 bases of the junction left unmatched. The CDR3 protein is CATSLYRDRSIEQYF. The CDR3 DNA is TGTGCCACCAGCTTGTACCGGGACAGGTCTATCGAGCAGTACTTC.

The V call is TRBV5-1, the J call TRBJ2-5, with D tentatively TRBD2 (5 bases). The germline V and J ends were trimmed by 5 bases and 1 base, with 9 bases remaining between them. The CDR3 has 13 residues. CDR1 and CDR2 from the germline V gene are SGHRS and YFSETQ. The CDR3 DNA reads TGCGCCAGCAGGGAGGCTCTCCAAGAGACCCAGTACTTC. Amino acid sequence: CASREALQETQYF.

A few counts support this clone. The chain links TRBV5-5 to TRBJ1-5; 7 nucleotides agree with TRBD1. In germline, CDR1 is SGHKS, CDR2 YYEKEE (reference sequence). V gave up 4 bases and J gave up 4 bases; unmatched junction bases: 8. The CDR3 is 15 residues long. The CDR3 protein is CASSAGTAKNQPQHF. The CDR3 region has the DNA TGTGCCAGCAGCGCAGGGACAGCAAAAAATCAGCCCCAGCATTTT.

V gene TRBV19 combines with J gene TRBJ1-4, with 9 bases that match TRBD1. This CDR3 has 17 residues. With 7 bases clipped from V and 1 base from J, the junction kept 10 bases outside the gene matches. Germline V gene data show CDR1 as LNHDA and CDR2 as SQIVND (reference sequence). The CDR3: CASKKGGQGLTNEKLFF. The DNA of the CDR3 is TGTGCCAGTAAAAAAGGGGGACAGGGCCTAACTAATGAAAAACTGTTTTTT.

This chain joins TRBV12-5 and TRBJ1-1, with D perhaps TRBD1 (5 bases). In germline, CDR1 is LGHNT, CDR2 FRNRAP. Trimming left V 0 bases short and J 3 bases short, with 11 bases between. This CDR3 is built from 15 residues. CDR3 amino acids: CASGLVLGGYTEAFF. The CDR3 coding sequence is TGTGCTAGTGGTTTGGTACTCGGGGGGTACACTGAAGCTTTCTTT. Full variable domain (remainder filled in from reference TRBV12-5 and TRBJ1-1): DARVTQTPRHKVTEMGQEVTMRCQPILGHNTVFWYRQTMMQGLELLAYFRNRAPLDDSGMPKDRFSAEMPDATLATLKIQPSEPRDSAVYFCASGLVLGGYTEAFFGQGTRLTVV.